This T cell receptor (beta chain) is from a study of shared clonotypes between healthy human individuals. Comments on this clone: The antigen remains undetermined.

The assay used deep level. TCRdb keeps only in-frame clones here, not all; method: immunoSEQ multiplex PCR. The data hold around 2,100,000 clones, with just under 95% observed a single time. Positively selected for CCR7, the CD45RO-negative cells used as naive CD8 cells excluded terminally differentiated effector memory CD45RA+ cells. Donors comprised only Caucasian adults living in Nashville, Tennessee. The CDR3 is 13 residues long. V was cut by 8 bases and J by 4 bases, with 12 bases left in between. Germline loops: CDR1 PRHDT, CDR2 FYEKMQ (reference sequence). Points from the study as a whole: The study's rarefaction showed incomplete sorted-subset sequencing despite large depth.

Sequencing was done on a sample of naive CD8+ T cells sorted from blood. This chain links TRBV13 with TRBJ1-3; D gene ambiguous. The receptor was derived from a man aged 18-30 years in good health. The CDR3 loop is CASAQWRGNTIYF. The CDR3 DNA follows: TGTGCCAGCGCGCAATGGAGGGGAAACACCATATATTTT.